This T cell receptor beta chain was identified during a study of T cell responses to AZD1222 COVID-19 vaccine. The study, taken as a whole, reports: Donor demographics were predominantly white British with a female majority; clonal diversity may be underestimated. When two AZD1222 doses had been given, Spike-specific TCR breadth and depth rose. At study baseline, merely five or six AZD1222 recipients were seropositive.

Details on this clone: Its specificity is unknown.

Repertoires were generated with immunoSEQ multiplex PCR, while TCRdb's copy carries only in-frame clones and drops some. The repertoire includes tens of thousands of clones, roughly 88% of them detected once, and more than 20% sits in the top ten. The CDR3 runs to 14 residues. Germline CDR1 and CDR2: SGDLS and YYNGEE. V lost 4 bases to trimming and J lost 4 bases; unmatched junction nucleotides: 4. This sequence was found in an adult who received the MenACWY meningococcal vaccine as a control. V gene TRBV9 combines with J gene TRBJ2-7, with 11 positions matching TRBD2. The sequences come from peripheral blood, collected 28 days after the second dose of the MenACWY control vaccine. CDR3 sequence: CASSRLAGNYEQYF. CDR3 sequence (DNA): TGTGCCAGCAGCAGACTAGCGGGAAATTACGAGCAGTACTTC.